This is a list of T cell receptor beta chains from one sample in a study of blood T cell repertoires in COVID-19. Sequenced by immunoSEQ multiplex PCR; TCRdb stores in-frame clones only, minus some. Among a few hundred thousand clones listed, 70% to 90% were seen once. Sequencing was carried out using PBMCs or T cells enriched from blood (not recorded which). These receptors were taken from a woman between 35 and 50 years old who had recovered from COVID-19. Each CDR3 is given with its conserved first and last residue. Each record gives: clone size, D gene, V gene, J gene, CDR3 protein, CDR3 DNA. A D gene is named only where the DNA matches it firmly. Clone size is shown for a subset of rows, as once, few, many or a class of expanded clone.

>large|TRBD2|TRBV7-2|TRBJ2-1
CASSLVSLAGGSYNEQFF
TGTGCCAGCAGCTTAGTGAGTCTAGCGGGTGGATCCTACAATGAGCAGTTCTTC
>NA|NA|TRBV12-3/TRBV12-4|TRBJ2-1
CASSLSRVFEQFF
TGTGCCAGCAGCCTGTCCCGGGTCTTTGAGCAGTTCTTC
>NA|NA|TRBV30|TRBJ2-2
CAWWTVTGELFF
TGTGCCTGGTGGACTGTCACCGGGGAGCTGTTTTTT
>few|NA|TRBV5-6|TRBJ2-7
CASRAPGSSYEQYF
TGTGCCAGCAGGGCCCCCGGGTCGAGCTACGAGCAGTACTTC
>NA|NA|TRBV7-2|TRBJ2-5
CASSLGASVPQETQYF
TGTGCCAGCAGCTTAGGAGCTAGCGTTCCCCAAGAGACCCAGTACTTC
>once|TRBD1|TRBV27|TRBJ2-7
CASSYLGQGNYEQYF
TGTGCCAGCAGCTACTTGGGACAGGGAAACTACGAGCAGTACTTC
>NA|NA|TRBV4-2|TRBJ1-2
CASSQDTDPNYGYTF
TGTGCCAGCAGCCAAGATACAGACCCTAACTATGGCTACACCTTC
>few|NA|TRBV7-9|TRBJ1-3
CASSLGTEYGNTIYF
TGTGCCAGCAGCTTAGGGACAGAGTACGGAAACACCATATATTTT
>NA|NA|TRBV11-2|TRBJ1-6
CASTPGSVYNSPLHF
TGTGCCAGCACCCCCGGCAGCGTCTATAATTCACCCCTCCACTTT
>NA|TRBD1|TRBV6-5|TRBJ1-6
CASSGGSSYNSPLHF
TGTGCCAGCTCAGGGGGGAGCTCCTATAATTCACCCCTCCACTTT
>NA|TRBD1|TRBV24-1|TRBJ2-5
CATSDSRQGRETQYF
TGTGCCACCAGTGATTCCCGACAGGGGAGAGAGACCCAGTACTTC
>NA|TRBD1|TRBV11-3|TRBJ1-2
CASGPRDSRGGYTF
TGTGCCAGCGGGCCTCGGGACAGCCGGGGTGGCTACACCTTC
>NA|NA|TRBV13|TRBJ2-2
CASSLSSRRSGELFF
TGTGCCAGCAGCTTATCTAGCAGGAGATCCGGGGAGCTGTTTTTT
>NA|NA|TRBV5-1|TRBJ1-1
CASRRENTEAFF
TGCGCCAGCAGGAGGGAGAACACTGAAGCTTTCTTT